Shown below are 15 T cell receptor beta chains from a single sample sequenced in a study of T cell responses to AZD1222 COVID-19 vaccine. Sequenced by immunoSEQ multiplex PCR; TCRdb stores in-frame clones only, minus some. The sample has approximately 150,000 clones; just over 90% are singletons. The material was peripheral blood, obtained 28 days after the second AZD1222 dose. The receptors were gathered from an adult who received the AZD1222 COVID-19 vaccine.

The chain joins TRBV5-4 to TRBJ2-4; 8 nucleotides align to TRBD1. The CDR3 spans 14 residues. Per germline, CDR1 SGHNT and CDR2 YYREEE (reference sequence). J gave up 4 bases and V 4 bases, and 4 bases lay outside the gene matches. CDR3 in amino acids: CASSQTGGKNIQYF. Written as DNA, the CDR3 is TGTGCCAGCAGCCAAACAGGGGGAAAAAACATTCAGTACTTC.

The chain uses TRBV6-2 or TRBV6-3 and TRBJ1-1; 7 bases match TRBD1. The CDR3 covers 14 residues. CDR1 is MNHEY, CDR2 SVGEGT, per germline. J gave up 9 bases and V 2 bases, and 9 bases lay outside the gene matches. The chain's CDR3 is CASSYRDRQNQAFF. CDR3 DNA: TGTGCCAGCAGTTACCGGGACAGACAAAATCAAGCTTTCTTT.

The chain joins TRBV18 to TRBJ2-7, with TRBD1 matching 7 bases. Trimming took 6 bases from V and 3 from J; bases not matched to a gene: 5. The CDR3 consists of 13 residues. Germline lookup yields CDR1 KGHSH and CDR2 LQKENI. The chain's CDR3 is CASSRTGFYEQYF. CDR3 DNA sequence: TGTGCCAGCTCGAGGACAGGTTTCTACGAGCAGTACTTC.

The chain is built from TRBV4-3 and TRBJ1-1; D is unresolved. Germline V gene lookup returns CDR1 LGHNA and CDR2 YSLEER. Trimming stripped 2 bases from V and 2 bases from J, with 9 bases between. The CDR3 is made up of 14 amino acids. Written as DNA, the CDR3 is TGCGCCAGCAGCCAACGGTATAGAAACACTGAAGCTTTCTTT. Translated: CASSQRYRNTEAFF.

The chain employs TRBV28 and TRBJ1-5; 7 nucleotides line up with TRBD1. The germline V gene encodes CDR1 MDHEN and CDR2 SYDVKM. This CDR3 has 15 residues. The trim removed 1 base at V and 4 bases at J, leaving 4 bases unmatched. CDR3: CASSLLWDSNQPQHF. CDR3 DNA: TGTGCCAGCAGTTTATTGTGGGACAGTAATCAGCCCCAGCATTTT.

V is TRBV7-2 and J is TRBJ1-5; no definite D call. V was shortened by 4 bases and J by 0 bases, with 7 bases between the two germline ends. The germline V gene has CDR1 SGHTA and CDR2 FQGNSA. This CDR3 has 14 residues. The CDR3 is CASSSDPSNQPQHF. In nucleotides, the CDR3 is TGTGCCAGCAGCTCGGACCCTAGCAATCAGCCCCAGCATTTT.

The J gene is TRBJ1-4, the V gene TRBV7-2, with D tentatively TRBD1 (5 bases). Trimming pared 4 bases from V and 0 bases from J, leaving 18 bases between. The CDR3 is made up of 18 amino acids. Germline CDR1 reads SGHTA; CDR2 reads FQGNSA. DNA of the CDR3: TGTGCCAGCAGCTCGTCCCCAATGGGGCCTGCAACTAATGAAAAACTGTTTTTT. Amino acid sequence: CASSSSPMGPATNEKLFF.

The chain combines TRBV9 with TRBJ2-1, with a possible D match to TRBD1 (5 bases). This CDR3 region has 16 residues. The germline V gene has CDR1 SGDLS and CDR2 YYNGEE. Trimming shortened V by 3 bases and J by 3 bases, and 16 bases separated the two germline ends. The CDR3 spells CASSELDNPYYNEQFF. CDR3 coding DNA: TGTGCCAGCAGCGAACTGGACAACCCCTACTACAATGAGCAGTTCTTC.

The rearrangement joins TRBV5-1 to TRBJ2-2; 10 bases align to TRBD2. Trimming took 1 base from V and 6 from J; bases not matched to a gene: 3. Germline V gene data show CDR1 as SGHRS and CDR2 as YFSETQ. The CDR3 contains 15 residues. CDR3 in amino acids: CASSLLAGEAGELFF. As DNA, the CDR3 is TGCGCCAGCAGCTTGCTAGCGGGAGAAGCCGGGGAGCTGTTTTTT.

The chain carries TRBV5-3 and TRBJ1-2; a weak D match, TRBD1 (6 bases). Being an ORF, TRBV5-3 has a function that is uncertain. The CDR3 has 15 residues. V lost 0 bases to trimming and J lost 4 bases, with 13 bases between them. The CDR3 protein is CARSLAGHFIYGYTF. The DNA for the CDR3 is TGTGCCAGAAGCTTGGCGGGACACTTCATCTATGGCTACACCTTC.

This chain uses TRBV7-9 with TRBJ1-3; D is undetermined. V lost 4 bases and J 4 bases, leaving 11 bases between the germline ends. Germline V gene sequence: CDR1 SEHNR, CDR2 FQNEAQ (reference sequence). The CDR3 length is 14 residues. CDR3 nucleotide sequence: TGTGCCAGCAGCTCTATGACGGCAGGAAACACCATATATTTT. It is translated as CASSSMTAGNTIYF.

The chain couples TRBV7-3 to TRBJ2-3, with 9 nucleotides matching TRBD2. Trimming took 10 bases from V and 2 from J; bases not matched to a gene: 10. Per the germline V gene, CDR1 is SGHTA and CDR2 is FQGTGA. The CDR3 has 15 residues. CDR3 DNA sequence: TGTGCCACCTCTGGAGCGGGGGGCTCCACAGATACGCAGTATTTT. This translates into CATSGAGGSTDTQYF. Drawing the rest from reference TRBV7-3 and TRBJ2-3, the complete variable domain is GAGVSQTPSNKVTEKGKYVELRCDPISGHTALYWYRQSLGQGPEFLIYFQGTGAADDSGLPNDRFFAVRPEGSVSTLKIQRTERGDSAVYLCATSGAGGSTDTQYFGPGTRLTVL.

The V and J genes are TRBV27 and TRBJ1-6, with D maybe TRBD1 (6 bases). With 2 bases removed from V and 0 bases from J, the gap between germline ends came to 17 bases. CDR1 and CDR2 from the germline V gene are MNHEY and SMNVEV (reference sequence). This CDR3 has 19 residues. DNA of the CDR3: TGTGCCAGCAGTTTAGCCTCGGGACAACTGAGCTCCTATAATTCACCCCTCCACTTT. It translates to CASSLASGQLSSYNSPLHF.

This clone was counted a few times. V gene TRBV5-1 combines with J gene TRBJ1-2, with a possible D match to TRBD1 (6 bases). The V end was cut by 0 bases, the J end by 0 bases, with 18 bases between. Germline V gene data show CDR1 as SGHRS and CDR2 as YFSETQ. This CDR3 contains 18 residues. CDR3 coding DNA: TGCGCCAGCAGCTTGGGGGGTACAGGGCCCCTAGCTAACTATGGCTACACCTTC. Residues: CASSLGGTGPLANYGYTF.

This clone was counted a single time. The chain links TRBV7-2 to TRBJ1-1, with a weak D call TRBD1 (6 bases). Germline V lookup: CDR1 SGHTA, CDR2 FQGNSA. V lost 8 bases to trimming and J lost 5 bases, with 18 bases between them. The CDR3 covers 14 residues. As DNA, the CDR3 is TGTGCCAGCCTTCGGGGGGCCCTGAGGACTGAAGCTTTCTTT. Protein product: CASLRGALRTEAFF.